Below are 22 T cell receptor beta chains sequenced from a single sample in a study of CD8 T cells in ankylosing spondylitis. TCRdb called the 5' RACE reads again in MiXCR, with one record for every CDR3 protein. The sample lists 150,000 to 200,000 distinct CDR3 sequences, under 35% occurring once. The sequenced sample was synovial fluid, either unsorted or a sorted T cell fraction (not recorded which). These receptors all stem from a male donor with ankylosing spondylitis.

The chain carries TRBV20-1 and TRBJ1-5, with D possibly matching TRBD1 (6 bases). Germline assignment: CDR1 DFQATT and CDR2 SNEGSKA (reference sequence). Between the trimmed V and J ends, which lost 0 bases and 2 bases, there was a span of 11 bases. CDR3 length: 15 residues. CDR3 protein: CSARDSEGGNQPQHF. CDR3 in DNA: TGCAGTGCTAGAGATAGTGAGGGGGGCAATCAGCCCCAGCATTTT.

This clonotype occurred a few times. This chain connects TRBV7-9 to TRBJ2-3, with D possibly TRBD2 on 6 matching bases. The CDR3 has 14 amino acids. The V gene lost 5 bases and the J gene lost 0 bases, with 9 bases spanning the gap. Germline-derived CDR1 and CDR2 are SEHNR and FQNEAQ (reference sequence). The CDR3 protein is CASSEGTSTDTQYF. The DNA of the CDR3 is TGTGCCAGCAGCGAGGGGACTAGCACAGATACGCAGTATTTT.

The chain is built from TRBV5-1 and TRBJ2-7; 10 nucleotides line up with TRBD2. From germline, CDR1 is SGHRS and CDR2 YFSETQ. Losses at the gene ends were 2 bases for V and 2 bases for J; bases not matched to a gene: 4. The CDR3 covers 15 residues. The CDR3: CASSLKGLAAYEQYF. CDR3 DNA sequence: TGCGCCAGCAGCTTAAAAGGACTAGCGGCCTACGAGCAGTACTTC. Full variable domain (rest looked up from reference TRBV5-1 and TRBJ2-7): KAGVTQTPRYLIKTRGQQVTLSCSPISGHRSVSWYQQTPGQGLQFLFEYFSETQRNKGNFPGRFSGRQFSNSRSEMNVSTLELGDSALYLCASSLKGLAAYEQYFGPGTRLTVT.

The chain carries TRBV14 and TRBJ1-4; D uncertain. The CDR3 has 15 residues. Germline V gene sequence: CDR1 SGHDN, CDR2 FVKESK. Trimming took off 3 bases at V and 0 bases at J, with 8 bases between the two ends. CDR3 in amino acids: CASSHFRTTNEKLFF. DNA of the CDR3: TGTGCCAGCAGCCATTTCAGGACAACTAATGAAAAACTGTTTTTT.

This clonotype was seen many times. The chain has TRBV20-1 and TRBJ1-1; maybe TRBD1 (5 bases). In germline, CDR1 is DFQATT, CDR2 SNEGSKA (reference sequence). V was pared by 4 bases and J by 5 bases, with 17 bases between. The CDR3 is 14 residues long. The CDR3 DNA is TGCAGTGCTAAAACCCCAGGGCGGGGTACTGAAGCTTTCTTT. It encodes CSAKTPGRGTEAFF.

This clonotype came up once. The CDR3 region is CASMGRQGNTEAFF. CDR3 sequence (DNA): TGTGCCAGCATGGGGAGACAGGGGAACACTGAAGCTTTCTTT. The V and J genes are TRBV6-2 or TRBV6-3 and TRBJ1-1; 7 bases are a match to TRBD1. This CDR3 is built from 14 residues. Germline trimming cut 7 bases from V and 1 base from J; bases unmatched to any gene: 6. Germline V lookup: CDR1 MNHEY, CDR2 SVGEGT.

This clonotype was recorded a few times. The rearrangement links TRBV9 to TRBJ2-5, with 14 bases identical to TRBD2. The CDR3 contains 17 residues. CDR1 is SGDLS and CDR2 is YYNGEE in the germline V gene. The trim removed 4 bases at V and 5 bases at J, leaving 10 bases unmatched. The CDR3 coding sequence is TGTGCCAGCAGCCTAGACGGGACTAGCGGGGGAGGGGAGACCCAGTACTTC. Its protein is CASSLDGTSGGGETQYF.

The chain links TRBV4-2 to TRBJ2-7; the D gene could be TRBD1 or TRBD2 (5 bases each). In germline, CDR1 is LGHNA, CDR2 YNFKEQ. The ends were cut back, 0 bases at V and 2 bases at J, with 11 bases in the middle. CDR3 length: 15 amino acids. DNA for the CDR3: TGTGCCAGCAGCCAAGATCGGGACGGAACCTACGAGCAGTACTTC. The encoded protein is CASSQDRDGTYEQYF.

This chain uses TRBV19 with TRBJ2-1; D may be TRBD1 or TRBD2 (5 bases each). The V end lost 5 bases, the J end lost 2 bases, and 13 bases lay between the germline ends. The CDR3 runs 15 residues. Germline CDR1 reads LNHDA; CDR2 reads SQIVND (reference sequence). In nucleotides, the CDR3 is TGTGCCAGTAGTTCGGGACGGGTCACCTACAATGAGCAGTTCTTC. Translation: CASSSGRVTYNEQFF. Supplemented by reference TRBV19 and TRBJ2-1, the full variable domain reads DGGITQSPKYLFRKEGQNVTLSCEQNLNHDAMYWYRQDPGQGLRLIYYSQIVNDFQKGDIAEGYSVSREKKESFPLTVTSAQKNPTAFYLCASSSGRVTYNEQFFGPGTRLTVL.

J is TRBJ1-1 and V is TRBV2, with D unresolved. Deletions cut 7 bases from V and 3 bases from J, with 15 bases between. This CDR3 is built from 14 residues. Germline values: CDR1 SNHLY, CDR2 FYNNEI. CDR3 region: CASMRDRGDTEAFF. The CDR3 nucleotides are TGTGCCAGCATGAGGGATCGGGGAGACACTGAAGCTTTCTTT.

The J gene is TRBJ1-2, the V gene TRBV6-1; 10 positions match TRBD1. Germline V gene lookup returns CDR1 MNHNS and CDR2 SASEGT. The CDR3 sequence is 16 residues long. The V gene end was trimmed by 6 bases and the J gene end by 5 bases; junction bases not matched to a gene: 12. As DNA, the CDR3 is TGTGCCAGCAGCCTCGTTCCCGGGACAGGGGAGTATGGCTACACCTTC. It specifies CASSLVPGTGEYGYTF.

The rearrangement uses TRBV9 and TRBJ1-5; 7 bases match TRBD1. This CDR3 is built from 17 residues. V was pared by 4 bases and J by 2 bases, with 12 bases of the junction left unmatched. Germline lookup yields CDR1 SGDLS and CDR2 YYNGEE. The CDR3 DNA sequence: TGTGCCAGCAGCCCCATCACCCAGGGGGTGGGCAATCAGCCCCAGCATTTT. Translating gives CASSPITQGVGNQPQHF.

The rearrangement links TRBV18 to TRBJ1-4, with D uncertain. Germline CDR1 reads KGHSH; CDR2 reads LQKENI. CDR3 length: 13 residues. V dropped 1 base and J dropped 10 bases, with 10 bases sitting between them. The CDR3 DNA reads as TGTGCCAGCTCACCACGCCCGGAGGGAAAACTGTTTTTT. This translates into CASSPRPEGKLFF. Supplemented by reference TRBV18 and TRBJ1-4, the full variable domain reads NAGVMQNPRHLVRRRGQEARLRCSPMKGHSHVYWYRQLPEEGLKFMVYLQKENIIDESGMPKERFSAEFPKEGPSILRIQQVVRGDSAAYFCASSPRPEGKLFFGSGTQLSVL.

Only a few counts were recorded for this clonotype. The chain links TRBV5-1 to TRBJ2-7; TRBD2 matches at 12 bases. The CDR3 is 17 amino acids. Germline lookup yields CDR1 SGHRS and CDR2 YFSETQ. V lost 4 bases to trimming and J lost 2 bases; unmatched junction nucleotides: 10. This CDR3 is CASSISPSGGATYEQYF. CDR3 nucleotide sequence: TGCGCCAGCAGCATTAGCCCTAGCGGGGGGGCGACCTACGAGCAGTACTTC.

J is TRBJ2-7 and V is TRBV7-9; TRBD1 matches 7 bases. Germline-derived CDR1 and CDR2 are SEHNR and FQNEAQ (reference sequence). With V trimmed by 7 bases and J by 3 bases, 15 bases remained unmatched. The CDR3 has 16 amino acids. The CDR3 bases are TGTGCCAGCACCATAGGACCCGGGACAGTGTTCTACGAGCAGTACTTC. Its protein product is CASTIGPGTVFYEQYF.

The rearrangement links TRBV20-1 to TRBJ2-1; the D is unclear. Germline V CDR1 and CDR2: DFQATT, SNEGSKA (reference sequence). This CDR3 has 14 residues. With 5 bases removed from V and 1 base from J, the gap between germline ends came to 12 bases. This CDR3 reads CSAPRLGSYNEQFF. CDR3 nucleotide sequence: TGCAGTGCTCCCAGGCTGGGTTCCTACAATGAGCAGTTCTTC.

This chain uses TRBV28 with TRBJ2-7; 9 nucleotides match TRBD2. With 4 bases clipped from V and 1 base from J, the junction kept 5 bases outside the gene matches. CDR1 and CDR2 (germline): MDHEN, SYDVKM. CDR3 size: 15 residues. The CDR3 spells CASSSAGGGSYEQYF. The CDR3 nucleotides read TGTGCCAGCAGTTCGGCGGGAGGGGGGTCCTACGAGCAGTACTTC.

The chain has TRBV20-1 and TRBJ2-3; possible D gene TRBD1, 6 bases. Trimming removed 3 bases from V and 1 base from J, with 11 bases in between. The CDR3 totals 14 residues. Per germline, CDR1 DFQATT and CDR2 SNEGSKA (reference sequence). CDR3 protein: CSASHRVGTDTQYF. DNA of the CDR3: TGCAGTGCTAGCCACAGGGTGGGCACAGATACGCAGTATTTT.

This rearrangement joins TRBV29-1 to TRBJ2-5; the D is unclear. Germline V lookup: CDR1 SQVTM, CDR2 ANQGSEA. V lost 2 bases and J lost 5, with 6 bases in between. This CDR3 has 11 amino acids. This CDR3 is CSVESWETQYF. Written as DNA, the CDR3 is TGCAGCGTTGAATCTTGGGAGACCCAGTACTTC.

This clonotype occurred a few times. V usage is TRBV29-1 and J usage is TRBJ1-1; no reliable D call. Trimming stripped 7 bases from V and 1 base from J, with 7 bases between. The germline CDR1 and CDR2 sequences are SQVTM and ANQGSEA. The CDR3 length is 11 residues. CDR3 coding DNA: TGCAGCGCCCTTAAGAACACTGAAGCTTTCTTT. Residues: CSALKNTEAFF.

This clonotype was seen a few times. This chain links TRBV20-1 with TRBJ1-5, with 8 bases that match TRBD1. Germline V gives CDR1 DFQATT, CDR2 SNEGSKA (reference sequence). Unmatched junction bases numbered 4, after V lost 3 bases and J lost 3 bases. The CDR3 loop spans 14 amino acids. This CDR3 is CSARTGVNNQPQHF. CDR3 DNA sequence: TGCAGTGCTAGGACAGGGGTAAACAATCAGCCCCAGCATTTT.

V is TRBV5-1 and J is TRBJ1-4, with D unresolved. The germline V gene has CDR1 SGHRS and CDR2 YFSETQ. The CDR3 extends over 14 amino acids. The V end was cut by 1 base, the J end by 7 bases, with 11 bases between. Here the CDR3 reads CASSLIGLSEKLFF. In DNA form, the CDR3 reads TGCGCCAGCAGCTTGATAGGCTTGAGTGAAAAACTGTTTTTT.